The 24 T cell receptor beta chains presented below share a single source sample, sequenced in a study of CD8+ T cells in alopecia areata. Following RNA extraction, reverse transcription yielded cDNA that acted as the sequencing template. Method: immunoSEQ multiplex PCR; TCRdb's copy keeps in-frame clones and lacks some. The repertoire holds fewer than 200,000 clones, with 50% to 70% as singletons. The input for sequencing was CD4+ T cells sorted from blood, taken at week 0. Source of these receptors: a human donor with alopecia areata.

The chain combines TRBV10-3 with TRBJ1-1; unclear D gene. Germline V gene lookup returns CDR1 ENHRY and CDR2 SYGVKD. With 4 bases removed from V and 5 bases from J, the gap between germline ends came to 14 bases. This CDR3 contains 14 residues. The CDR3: CAISVGLRGTEAFF. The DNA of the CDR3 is TGTGCCATCAGTGTCGGACTCCGTGGGACTGAAGCTTTCTTT.

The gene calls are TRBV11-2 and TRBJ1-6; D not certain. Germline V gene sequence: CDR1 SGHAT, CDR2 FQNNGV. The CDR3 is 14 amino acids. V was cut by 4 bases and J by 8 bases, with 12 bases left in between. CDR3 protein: CASSSALADSPLHF. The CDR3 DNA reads TGTGCCAGCAGCTCAGCCCTAGCGGATTCACCCCTCCACTTT.

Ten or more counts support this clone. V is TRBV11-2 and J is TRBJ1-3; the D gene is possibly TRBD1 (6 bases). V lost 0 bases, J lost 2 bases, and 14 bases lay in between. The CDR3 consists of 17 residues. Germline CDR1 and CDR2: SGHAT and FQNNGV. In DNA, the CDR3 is TGTGCCAGCAGCTTAGATGGGGGGGCCAGACCTGGAAACACCATATATTTT. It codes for CASSLDGGARPGNTIYF.

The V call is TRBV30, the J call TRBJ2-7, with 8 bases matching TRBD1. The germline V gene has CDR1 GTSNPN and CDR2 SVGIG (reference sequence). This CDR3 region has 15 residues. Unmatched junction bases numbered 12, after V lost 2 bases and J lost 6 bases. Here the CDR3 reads CAWSFPSTGAFEQYF. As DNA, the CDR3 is TGTGCCTGGAGTTTTCCGTCGACAGGGGCGTTCGAGCAGTACTTC. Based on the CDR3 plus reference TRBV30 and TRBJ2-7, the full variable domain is SQTIHQWPATLVQPVGSPLSLECTVEGTSNPNLYWYRQAAGRGLQLLFYSVGIGQISSEVPQNLSASRPQDRQFILSSKKLLLSDSGFYLCAWSFPSTGAFEQYFGPGTRLTVT.

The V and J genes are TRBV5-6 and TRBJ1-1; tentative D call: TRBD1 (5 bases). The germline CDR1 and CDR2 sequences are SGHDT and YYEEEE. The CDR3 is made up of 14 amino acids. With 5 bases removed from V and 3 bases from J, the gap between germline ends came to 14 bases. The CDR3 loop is CASSSGMGDTEAFF. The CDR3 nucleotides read TGTGCCAGCAGTTCAGGGATGGGGGACACTGAAGCTTTCTTT.

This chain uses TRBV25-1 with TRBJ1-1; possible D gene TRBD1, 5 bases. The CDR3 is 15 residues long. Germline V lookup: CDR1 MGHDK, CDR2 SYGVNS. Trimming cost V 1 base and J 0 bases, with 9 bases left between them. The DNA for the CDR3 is TGTGCCAGCAGTGAATCTGGGGGTTTGAACACTGAAGCTTTCTTT. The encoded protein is CASSESGGLNTEAFF.

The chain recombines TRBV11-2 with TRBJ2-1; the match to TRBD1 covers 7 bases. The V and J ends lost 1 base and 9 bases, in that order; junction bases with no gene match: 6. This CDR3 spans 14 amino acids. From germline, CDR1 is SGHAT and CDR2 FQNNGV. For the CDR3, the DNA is TGTGCCAGCAGCTTAGGACAGGGCCGCACTGAGCAGTTCTTC. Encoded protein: CASSLGQGRTEQFF.

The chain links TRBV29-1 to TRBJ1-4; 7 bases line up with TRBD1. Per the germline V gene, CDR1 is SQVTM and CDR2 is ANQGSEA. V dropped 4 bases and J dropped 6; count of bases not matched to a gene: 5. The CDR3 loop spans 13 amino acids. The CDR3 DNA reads TGCAGCGTTGGAGCAGGGGGGGATGAAAAACTGTTTTTT. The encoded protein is CSVGAGGDEKLFF.

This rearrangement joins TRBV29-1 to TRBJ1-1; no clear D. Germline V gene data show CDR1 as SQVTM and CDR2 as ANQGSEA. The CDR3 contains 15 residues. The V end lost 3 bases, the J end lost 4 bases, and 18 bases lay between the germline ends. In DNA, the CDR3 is TGCAGCGTTGAGAAACCGACCAGGAGCGGCACTGAAGCTTTCTTT. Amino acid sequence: CSVEKPTRSGTEAFF.

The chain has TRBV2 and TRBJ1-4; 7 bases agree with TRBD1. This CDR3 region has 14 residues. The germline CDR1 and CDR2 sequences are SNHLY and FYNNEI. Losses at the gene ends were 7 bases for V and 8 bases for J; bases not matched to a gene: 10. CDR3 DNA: TGTGCCAGCACCAGAAGACAGGGTGGCGAAAAACTGTTTTTT. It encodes CASTRRQGGEKLFF.

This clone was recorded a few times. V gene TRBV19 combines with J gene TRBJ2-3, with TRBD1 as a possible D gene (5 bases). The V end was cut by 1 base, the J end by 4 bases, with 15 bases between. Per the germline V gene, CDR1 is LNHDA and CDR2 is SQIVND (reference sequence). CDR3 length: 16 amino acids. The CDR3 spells CASSIGGGLSPDTQYF. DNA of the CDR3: TGTGCCAGTAGTATAGGGGGCGGCCTCTCCCCAGATACGCAGTATTTT.

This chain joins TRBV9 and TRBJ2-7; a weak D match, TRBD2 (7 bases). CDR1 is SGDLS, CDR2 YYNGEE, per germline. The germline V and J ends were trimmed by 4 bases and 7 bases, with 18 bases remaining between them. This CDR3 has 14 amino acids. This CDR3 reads CASSKTAGASEQYF. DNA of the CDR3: TGTGCCAGCAGCAAGACGGCGGGGGCGTCTGAGCAGTACTTC.

The CDR3 here is CSVLWDPNQPQHF. CDR3 DNA: TGCAGCGTTCTCTGGGACCCCAATCAGCCCCAGCATTTT. The rearrangement links TRBV29-1 to TRBJ1-5, with D possibly TRBD1 on 5 matching bases. CDR1 and CDR2 (germline): SQVTM, ANQGSEA. The ends were cut back, 5 bases at V and 3 bases at J, with 11 bases in the middle. The CDR3 length is 13 residues.

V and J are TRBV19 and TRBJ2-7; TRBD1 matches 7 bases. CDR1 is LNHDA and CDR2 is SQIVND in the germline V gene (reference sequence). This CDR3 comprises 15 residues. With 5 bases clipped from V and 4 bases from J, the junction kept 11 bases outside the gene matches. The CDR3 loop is CASSPSTGFGYEQYF. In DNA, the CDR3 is TGTGCCAGTAGTCCCTCGACAGGGTTCGGTTACGAGCAGTACTTC.

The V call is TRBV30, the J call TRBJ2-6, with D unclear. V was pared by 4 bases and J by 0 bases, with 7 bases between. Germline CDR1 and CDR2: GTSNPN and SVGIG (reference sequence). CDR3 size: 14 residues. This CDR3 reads CAWKFGSGANVLTF. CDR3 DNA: TGTGCCTGGAAGTTTGGCTCTGGGGCCAACGTCCTGACTTTC.

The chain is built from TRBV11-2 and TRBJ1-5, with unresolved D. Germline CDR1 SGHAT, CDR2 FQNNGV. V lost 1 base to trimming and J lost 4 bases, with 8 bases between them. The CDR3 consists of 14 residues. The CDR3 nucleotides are TGTGCCAGCAGCTTAGCGGTCAGGAATCAGCCCCAGCATTTT. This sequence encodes CASSLAVRNQPQHF.

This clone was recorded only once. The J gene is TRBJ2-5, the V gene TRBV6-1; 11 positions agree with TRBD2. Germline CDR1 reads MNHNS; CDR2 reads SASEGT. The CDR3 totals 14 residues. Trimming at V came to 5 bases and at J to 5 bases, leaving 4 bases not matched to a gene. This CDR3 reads CASSLAGGWETQYF. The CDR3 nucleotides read TGTGCCAGCAGTCTAGCGGGGGGATGGGAGACCCAGTACTTC.

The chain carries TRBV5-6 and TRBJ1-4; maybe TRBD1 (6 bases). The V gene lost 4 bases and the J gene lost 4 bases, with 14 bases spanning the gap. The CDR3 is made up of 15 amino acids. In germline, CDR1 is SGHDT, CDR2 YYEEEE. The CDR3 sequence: CASSQRDNRNEKLFF. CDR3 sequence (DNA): TGTGCCAGCAGCCAACGGGACAACCGTAATGAAAAACTGTTTTTT.

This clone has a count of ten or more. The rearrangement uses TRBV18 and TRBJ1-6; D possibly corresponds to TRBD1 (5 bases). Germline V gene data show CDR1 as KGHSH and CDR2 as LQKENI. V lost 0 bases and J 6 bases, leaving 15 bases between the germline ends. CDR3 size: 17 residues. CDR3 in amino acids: CASSPPGVLGVNSPLHF. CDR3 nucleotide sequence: TGTGCCAGCTCACCACCTGGGGTTCTGGGGGTTAATTCACCCCTCCACTTT. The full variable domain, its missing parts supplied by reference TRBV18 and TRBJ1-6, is NAGVMQNPRHLVRRRGQEARLRCSPMKGHSHVYWYRQLPEEGLKFMVYLQKENIIDESGMPKERFSAEFPKEGPSILRIQQVVRGDSAAYFCASSPPGVLGVNSPLHFGNGTRLTVT.

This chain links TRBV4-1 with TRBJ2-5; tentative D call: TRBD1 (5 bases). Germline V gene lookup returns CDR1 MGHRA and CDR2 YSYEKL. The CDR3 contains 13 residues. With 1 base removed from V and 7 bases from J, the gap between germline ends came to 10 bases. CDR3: CASSQGQWGTQYF. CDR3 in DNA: TGCGCCAGCAGCCAAGGACAGTGGGGGACCCAGTACTTC.

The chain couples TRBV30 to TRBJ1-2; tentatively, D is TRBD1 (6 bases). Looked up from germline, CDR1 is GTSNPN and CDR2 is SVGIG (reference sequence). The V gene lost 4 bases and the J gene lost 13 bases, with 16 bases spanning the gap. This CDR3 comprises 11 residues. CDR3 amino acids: CAWITRGGSTF. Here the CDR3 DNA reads TGTGCCTGGATCACCAGGGGTGGGAGCACCTTC.

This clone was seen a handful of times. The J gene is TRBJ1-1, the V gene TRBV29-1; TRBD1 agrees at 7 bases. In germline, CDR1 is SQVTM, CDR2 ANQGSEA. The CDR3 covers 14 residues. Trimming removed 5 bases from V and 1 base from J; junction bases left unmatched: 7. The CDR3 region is CSVKLTGRNTEAFF. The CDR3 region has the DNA TGCAGCGTTAAACTGACAGGGCGGAACACTGAAGCTTTCTTT.

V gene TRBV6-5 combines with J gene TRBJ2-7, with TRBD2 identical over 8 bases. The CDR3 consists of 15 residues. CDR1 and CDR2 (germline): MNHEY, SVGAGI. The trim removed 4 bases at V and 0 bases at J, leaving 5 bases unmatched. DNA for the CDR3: TGTGCCAGCAGTTCCTTGCGGGGGGCCTCCTACGAGCAGTACTTC. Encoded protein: CASSSLRGASYEQYF.

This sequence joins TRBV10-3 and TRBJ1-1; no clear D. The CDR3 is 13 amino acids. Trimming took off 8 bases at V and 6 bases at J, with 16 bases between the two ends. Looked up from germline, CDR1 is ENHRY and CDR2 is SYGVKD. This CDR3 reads CAISPLGEAEAFF. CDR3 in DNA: TGTGCCATCTCCCCCTTAGGAGAAGCTGAAGCTTTCTTT.